Below, 30 T cell receptor beta chains from the same sample are listed, as sequenced in a study of cytomegalovirus exposure and HLA in healthy donors. The PCR employed 60 Vbeta primers together with 13 Jbeta primers. Clones were sequenced by immunoSEQ multiplex PCR, and TCRdb holds only the in-frame ones, with some missing. The sample lists some 50,000 clones, 55% to 80% occurring once. The sample comprised PBMCs. The source of these receptors is a woman aged 50 to 60 in good health and CMV-seropositive.

The chain uses TRBV19 and TRBJ1-2, with D perhaps matching TRBD1 (6 bases). Germline V CDR1 and CDR2: LNHDA, SQIVND (reference sequence). V was trimmed by 5 bases and J by 6 bases, leaving 16 bases between them. The CDR3 has 14 residues. In DNA form, the CDR3 reads TGTGCCAGTAGTCCGGAGTCCAGGGGCGATGGCTACACCTTC. Translating gives CASSPESRGDGYTF.

The chain couples TRBV19 to TRBJ1-3; D remains unclear. The CDR3 length is 18 residues. With 3 bases removed from V and 0 bases from J, the gap between germline ends came to 18 bases. Germline V lookup: CDR1 LNHDA, CDR2 SQIVND (reference sequence). The CDR3 protein is CASSIRNPRESSGNTIYF. CDR3 bases: TGTGCCAGTAGTATTCGGAATCCCCGGGAGAGCTCTGGAAACACCATATATTTT.

J is TRBJ2-1 and V is TRBV7-2; 11 bases agree with TRBD2. The CDR3 loop spans 15 amino acids. Per germline, CDR1 SGHTA and CDR2 FQGNSA. With 5 bases clipped from V and 12 bases from J, the junction kept 12 bases outside the gene matches. The chain's CDR3 is CASSPSGSGGARQFF. CDR3 nucleotide sequence: TGTGCCAGCAGCCCCAGTGGTAGCGGGGGGGCTAGGCAGTTCTTC.

The chain links TRBV5-4 to TRBJ2-7, with TRBD2 matching over 7 bases. Per the germline V gene, CDR1 is SGHNT and CDR2 is YYREEE (reference sequence). J gave up 7 bases and V 4 bases, and 11 bases lay outside the gene matches. The CDR3 spans 14 residues. The CDR3 here is CASSRAGVLGEQYF. CDR3 sequence (DNA): TGTGCCAGCAGCCGTGCGGGAGTCTTGGGGGAGCAGTACTTC.

This clone was counted a few times. The chain links TRBV7-2 to TRBJ1-1, with TRBD1 matching over 9 bases. V lost 7 bases, J lost 4 bases, and 7 bases stayed unmatched. Germline CDR1 SGHTA, CDR2 FQGNSA. This CDR3 has 14 residues. Written as DNA, the CDR3 is TGTGCCAGCACCCCACAGGGGGCTGGCACTGAAGCTTTCTTT. Translating it yields CASTPQGAGTEAFF.

The chain couples TRBV11-2 to TRBJ2-7; 11 bases align to TRBD2. There are 16 residues in the CDR3. V shed 5 bases and J 4 bases; nucleotides not matched to a gene: 10. Germline assignment: CDR1 SGHAT and CDR2 FQNNGV. CDR3 residues: CASSGGTSGDLYEQYF. CDR3 in DNA: TGTGCCAGCAGCGGGGGGACTAGCGGAGACCTATACGAGCAGTACTTC.

The rearrangement links TRBV7-9 to TRBJ1-1; D might be TRBD1 (6 bases). Between the trimmed V and J ends, which lost 3 bases and 1 base, there was a span of 9 bases. CDR3 size: 14 residues. Germline CDR1 SEHNR, CDR2 FQNEAQ (reference sequence). This CDR3 reads CASSLLGANTEAFF. In DNA, the CDR3 is TGTGCCAGCAGCTTGTTGGGGGCGAACACTGAAGCTTTCTTT.

The chain links TRBV5-6 to TRBJ2-3; D call uncertain. V lost 0 bases to trimming and J lost 2 bases, with 10 bases between them. The germline V gene encodes CDR1 SGHDT and CDR2 YYEEEE. The CDR3 has 15 residues. CDR3 amino acids: CASSLGHLFTDTQYF. DNA of the CDR3: TGTGCCAGCAGCTTGGGACACCTCTTCACAGATACGCAGTATTTT.

The rearrangement joins TRBV4-3 to TRBJ1-2, with a possible D match to TRBD1 (5 bases). Germline lookup yields CDR1 LGHNA and CDR2 YSLEER. The CDR3 has 15 amino acids. The V and J ends lost 1 base and 0 bases respectively, with 9 bases between them. The CDR3 region has the DNA TGCGCCAGCAGCCAAGTAGCAGGGTCTAACTATGGCTACACCTTC. Its protein product is CASSQVAGSNYGYTF.

The chain links TRBV29-1 to TRBJ1-2; maybe TRBD1 (6 bases). V lost 5 bases and J lost 4, with 14 bases in between. CDR3 length equals 13 residues. Germline CDR1 reads SQVTM; CDR2 reads ANQGSEA. CDR3 nucleotides: TGCAGCGTTCGGTCCGGGACAAGCTATGGCTACACCTTC. It specifies CSVRSGTSYGYTF.

Here the CDR3 reads CATKDGVQETQYF. CDR3 nucleotide sequence: TGCGCCACCAAGGACGGGGTCCAAGAGACCCAGTACTTC. This chain uses TRBV10-2 with TRBJ2-5, with a tentative D call TRBD2 (5 bases). V was pared by 10 bases and J by 1 base, with 13 bases between. This CDR3 has 13 amino acids. Per germline, CDR1 WSHSY and CDR2 SAAADI.

This rearrangement joins TRBV5-1 to TRBJ1-2; TRBD1 agrees at 10 bases. V gave up 2 bases and J gave up 4 bases; unmatched junction bases: 5. The CDR3 consists of 15 residues. Germline V lookup: CDR1 SGHRS, CDR2 YFSETQ. This CDR3 is CASSFRTGGGYGYTF. CDR3 nucleotides: TGCGCCAGCAGCTTTCGGACAGGGGGTGGCTATGGCTACACCTTC.

This rearrangement joins TRBV29-1 to TRBJ2-7; D is unresolved. V lost 4 bases and J 0 bases, leaving 7 bases between the germline ends. The germline V gene has CDR1 SQVTM and CDR2 ANQGSEA. The CDR3 sequence is 12 residues long. The CDR3 DNA is TGCAGCGTTGCTCGAGCCTCCTACGAGCAGTACTTC. Amino acid sequence: CSVARASYEQYF.

The chain combines TRBV2 with TRBJ2-3; 11 bases map to TRBD2. The CDR3 consists of 19 residues. In germline, CDR1 is SNHLY, CDR2 FYNNEI. V lost 8 bases and J lost 2; bases outside the gene matches: 18. The CDR3 nucleotides are TGTGCCAGCGGGGCTGGGCTAGCGGGGGGTCTCCAACACACAGATACGCAGTATTTT. Encoded protein: CASGAGLAGGLQHTDTQYF.

This clone appeared a single time. This sequence joins TRBV27 and TRBJ1-5; unclear D gene. The germline V and J ends were trimmed by 2 bases and 2 bases, with 7 bases remaining between them. CDR1 is MNHEY and CDR2 is SMNVEV in the germline V gene (reference sequence). The CDR3 is made up of 14 amino acids. The CDR3 DNA reads TGTGCCAGCAGTTTAGGGCGCCGCAATCAGCCCCAGCATTTT. This gives the protein CASSLGRRNQPQHF.

V and J are TRBV5-1 and TRBJ2-7, with a possible D match to TRBD2 (5 bases). Trimming removed 3 bases at V and 5 bases at J, with 15 bases between. Germline V gene data show CDR1 as SGHRS and CDR2 as YFSETQ. The CDR3 has 14 amino acids. As DNA, the CDR3 is TGCGCCAGCAGCTCCCGGGAAGACGGCCACGAGCAGTACTTC. Translation: CASSSREDGHEQYF.

This chain uses TRBV25-1 with TRBJ2-5; D gene uncertain. There are 13 residues in the CDR3. Trimming took off 4 bases at V and 4 bases at J, with 10 bases between the two ends. Germline CDR1 MGHDK, CDR2 SYGVNS. CDR3: CASSVLRGETQYF. The CDR3 nucleotides are TGTGCCAGCAGTGTTCTAAGAGGAGAGACCCAGTACTTC.

The rearrangement links TRBV10-3 to TRBJ1-2; no reliable D call. V shed 7 bases and J shed 6 bases, with 18 bases lying between them. This CDR3 contains 14 residues. Per the germline V gene, CDR1 is ENHRY and CDR2 is SYGVKD. CDR3 loop: CAIKDGEVRNGYTF. CDR3 sequence (DNA): TGTGCCATCAAGGACGGGGAAGTCCGGAATGGCTACACCTTC.

This clone was seen only a few times. V and J are TRBV28 and TRBJ1-5, with D perhaps matching TRBD1 (5 bases). V was shortened by 8 bases and J by 0 bases, with 11 bases between the two germline ends. Germline CDR1 is MDHEN and CDR2 is SYDVKM. This CDR3 region has 14 residues. The CDR3 DNA reads TGTGCCAGCGTAGGGGTGTATAGCAATCAGCCCCAGCATTTT. Protein product: CASVGVYSNQPQHF.

The V and J genes are TRBV10-3 and TRBJ1-3; D possibly corresponds to TRBD1 (6 bases). The CDR3 totals 15 residues. CDR1 is ENHRY, CDR2 SYGVKD, per germline. The germline V and J ends were trimmed by 8 bases and 4 bases, with 18 bases remaining between them. The CDR3 region is CAIGRDNAQGNTIYF. The CDR3 DNA sequence: TGTGCCATCGGCCGGGACAACGCCCAGGGAAACACCATATATTTT.

This clone appeared once. The chain joins TRBV18 to TRBJ2-1; D is unresolved. The germline V and J ends were trimmed by 4 bases and 5 bases, with 9 bases remaining between them. From germline, CDR1 is KGHSH and CDR2 LQKENI. There are 13 residues in the CDR3. The CDR3 sequence is CASSLVRDNEQFF. The CDR3 DNA is TGTGCCAGCTCACTAGTTCGGGACAATGAGCAGTTCTTC.

V gene TRBV19 combines with J gene TRBJ2-1, with 11 bases matching TRBD2. Germline trimming cut 9 bases from V and 6 bases from J; bases unmatched to any gene: 4. Germline V gives CDR1 LNHDA, CDR2 SQIVND (reference sequence). This CDR3 has 13 residues. Here the CDR3 reads CASGTSGFNEQFF. The CDR3 nucleotides read TGTGCCAGCGGGACTAGCGGTTTCAATGAGCAGTTCTTC.

CDR3 sequence: CASSQGYRGNSGSNSPLHF. For the CDR3, the DNA is TGCGCCAGCAGCCAAGGGTATAGGGGAAATAGCGGTAGTAATTCACCCCTCCACTTT. V gene TRBV4-3 combines with J gene TRBJ1-6, with D tentatively TRBD1 (5 bases). The CDR3 runs to 19 residues. V lost 1 base and J lost 6, with 22 bases in between. Germline loops: CDR1 LGHNA, CDR2 YSLEER.

The chain uses TRBV4-1 and TRBJ2-1; 8 bases agree with TRBD1. The length of the CDR3 is 16 residues. V dropped 3 bases and J dropped 11; count of bases not matched to a gene: 15. Germline V gives CDR1 MGHRA, CDR2 YSYEKL. CDR3 sequence: CASSQEGLTGGPKQFF. The CDR3 nucleotides read TGCGCCAGCAGCCAGGAAGGCTTAACAGGGGGTCCTAAGCAGTTCTTC.

This rearrangement joins TRBV14 to TRBJ2-2, with 10 bases lining up with TRBD2. V trimming: 6 bases; J trimming: 7 bases; junction bases outside the gene matches: 14. The CDR3 is 17 amino acids. Germline values: CDR1 SGHDN, CDR2 FVKESK. This CDR3 is CASSRTSGRDKGGELFF. CDR3 DNA sequence: TGTGCCAGCAGTCGGACTAGCGGTCGGGATAAGGGCGGGGAGCTGTTTTTT.

Written as DNA, the CDR3 is TGTGCCAGCAGCGTCGGCGGGACCCTTACAGATACGCAGTATTTT. Protein product: CASSVGGTLTDTQYF. V is TRBV9 and J is TRBJ2-3; maybe TRBD2 (6 bases). CDR3 size: 15 residues. The germline V gene encodes CDR1 SGDLS and CDR2 YYNGEE. V was clipped by 2 bases and J by 3 bases, with 13 bases between them. Full variable domain (missing parts from reference TRBV9 and TRBJ2-3): DSGVTQTPKHLITATGQRVTLRCSPRSGDLSVYWYQQSLDQGLQFLIQYYNGEERAKGNILERFSAQQFPDLHSELNLSSLELGDSALYFCASSVGGTLTDTQYFGPGTRLTVL.

V is TRBV27 and J is TRBJ1-1; TRBD1 aligns across 12 bases. The CDR3 runs 15 residues. Trimming took 5 bases from V and 11 from J; bases not matched to a gene: 12. The germline V gene has CDR1 MNHEY and CDR2 SMNVEV (reference sequence). The CDR3 here is CASSPLGQGARVAFF. CDR3 in DNA: TGTGCCAGCAGTCCACTGGGACAGGGGGCGAGGGTGGCTTTCTTT.

V is TRBV27 and J is TRBJ2-7; 9 bases are a match to TRBD1. The trim removed 6 bases at V and 0 bases at J, leaving 12 bases unmatched. The CDR3 consists of 17 residues. Germline-derived CDR1 and CDR2 are MNHEY and SMNVEV (reference sequence). The CDR3 DNA sequence: TGTGCCAGCAGCCCGGGACAGGGCTCATTATCCTCCTACGAGCAGTACTTC. This sequence encodes CASSPGQGSLSSYEQYF.

This clone was detected once. This rearrangement joins TRBV19 to TRBJ2-1, with D perhaps matching TRBD1 (6 bases). This CDR3 contains 14 residues. V lost 3 bases and J lost 8, with 14 bases in between. The germline V gene encodes CDR1 LNHDA and CDR2 SQIVND (reference sequence). CDR3 nucleotides: TGTGCCAGTAGTATTGGGCCAGGGGTCGATGAGCAGTTCTTC. It codes for CASSIGPGVDEQFF.

The chain has TRBV10-2 and TRBJ2-1; D is possibly TRBD2 (5 bases). The V end was cut by 6 bases, the J end by 2 bases, with 8 bases between. This CDR3 region has 13 residues. The germline V gene has CDR1 WSHSY and CDR2 SAAADI. The CDR3 region is CASRSGTYNEQFF. The CDR3 DNA follows: TGCGCCAGCAGGTCCGGGACCTACAATGAGCAGTTCTTC.